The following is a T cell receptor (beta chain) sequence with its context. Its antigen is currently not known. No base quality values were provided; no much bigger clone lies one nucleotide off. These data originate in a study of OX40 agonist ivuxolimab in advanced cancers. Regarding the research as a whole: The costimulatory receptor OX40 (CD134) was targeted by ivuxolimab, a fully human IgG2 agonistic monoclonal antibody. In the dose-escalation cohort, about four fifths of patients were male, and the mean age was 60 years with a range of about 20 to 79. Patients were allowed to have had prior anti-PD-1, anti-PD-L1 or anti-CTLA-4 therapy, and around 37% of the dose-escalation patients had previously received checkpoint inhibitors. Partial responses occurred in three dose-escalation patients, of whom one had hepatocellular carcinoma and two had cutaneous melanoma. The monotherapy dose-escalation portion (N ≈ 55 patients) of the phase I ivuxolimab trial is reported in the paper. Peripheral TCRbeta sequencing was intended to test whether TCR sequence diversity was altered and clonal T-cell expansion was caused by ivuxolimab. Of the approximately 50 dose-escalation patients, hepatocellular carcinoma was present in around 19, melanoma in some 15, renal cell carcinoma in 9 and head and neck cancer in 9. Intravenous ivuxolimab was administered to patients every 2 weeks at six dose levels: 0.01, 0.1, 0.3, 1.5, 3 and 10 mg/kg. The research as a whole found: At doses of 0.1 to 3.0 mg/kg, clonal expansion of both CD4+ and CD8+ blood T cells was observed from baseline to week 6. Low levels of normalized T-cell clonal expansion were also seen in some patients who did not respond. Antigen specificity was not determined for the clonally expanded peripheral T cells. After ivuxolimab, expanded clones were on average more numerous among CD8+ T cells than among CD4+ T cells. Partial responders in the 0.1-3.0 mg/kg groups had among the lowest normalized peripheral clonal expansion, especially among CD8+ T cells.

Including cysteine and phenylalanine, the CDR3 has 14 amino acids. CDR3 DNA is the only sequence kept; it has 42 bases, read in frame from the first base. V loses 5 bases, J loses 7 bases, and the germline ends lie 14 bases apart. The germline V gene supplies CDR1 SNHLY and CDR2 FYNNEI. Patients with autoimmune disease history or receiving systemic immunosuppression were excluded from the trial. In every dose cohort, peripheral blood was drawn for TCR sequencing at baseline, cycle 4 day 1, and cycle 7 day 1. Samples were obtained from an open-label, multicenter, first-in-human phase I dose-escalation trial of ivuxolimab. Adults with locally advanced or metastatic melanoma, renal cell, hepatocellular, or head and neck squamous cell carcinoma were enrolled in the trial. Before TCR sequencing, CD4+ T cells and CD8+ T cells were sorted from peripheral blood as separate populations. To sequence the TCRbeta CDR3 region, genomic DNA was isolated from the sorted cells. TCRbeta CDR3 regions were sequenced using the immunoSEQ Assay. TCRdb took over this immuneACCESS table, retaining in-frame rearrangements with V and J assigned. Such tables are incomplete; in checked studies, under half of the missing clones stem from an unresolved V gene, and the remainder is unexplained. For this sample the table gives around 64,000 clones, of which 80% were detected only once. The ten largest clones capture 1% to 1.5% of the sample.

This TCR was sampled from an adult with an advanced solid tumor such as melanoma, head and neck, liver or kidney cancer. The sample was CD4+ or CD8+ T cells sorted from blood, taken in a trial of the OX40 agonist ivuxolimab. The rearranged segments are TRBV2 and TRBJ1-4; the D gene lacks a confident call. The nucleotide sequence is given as TGTGCCAGCAGTATAGGTAAAATTGGTGAAAAACTGTTTTTT. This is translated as CASSIGKIGEKLFF.